This T cell receptor (beta chain) comes out of a study of Ad26.COV2.S vaccination and SARS-CoV-2 variants. Study information: Ad26.COV2.S shots went into the muscle once or twice, 56 days apart.

Generated by immunoSEQ multiplex PCR, the TCRdb table keeps only in-frame clones and is missing some. This table holds more than 350,000 clones, around nine tenths found once. Trimming removed 4 bases from V and 4 bases from J; junction bases left unmatched: 11. Germline CDR1 reads LGHNA; CDR2 reads YSLEER. The CDR3 runs to 16 residues. Treatment denoted: 15 to 20 received Ad26.COV2.S at low or high dose, single or two shots; 5 received placebo; per-sample allocation not given. Sampling was done on day 63 after the first vaccine or placebo injection. Sequencing used peripheral blood, obtained in a trial of Ad26.COV2.S vaccine versus placebo. This receptor was obtained from a person aged 18-65 years who received the Ad26.COV2.S COVID-19 vaccine or a placebo. The V gene is TRBV4-3, the J gene TRBJ1-2; 8 nucleotides agree with TRBD1. Written as DNA, the CDR3 is TGCGCCAGCAGCCCCTCGGGGACAGGAGAAACCTATGGCTACACCTTC. Its protein product is CASSPSGTGETYGYTF.